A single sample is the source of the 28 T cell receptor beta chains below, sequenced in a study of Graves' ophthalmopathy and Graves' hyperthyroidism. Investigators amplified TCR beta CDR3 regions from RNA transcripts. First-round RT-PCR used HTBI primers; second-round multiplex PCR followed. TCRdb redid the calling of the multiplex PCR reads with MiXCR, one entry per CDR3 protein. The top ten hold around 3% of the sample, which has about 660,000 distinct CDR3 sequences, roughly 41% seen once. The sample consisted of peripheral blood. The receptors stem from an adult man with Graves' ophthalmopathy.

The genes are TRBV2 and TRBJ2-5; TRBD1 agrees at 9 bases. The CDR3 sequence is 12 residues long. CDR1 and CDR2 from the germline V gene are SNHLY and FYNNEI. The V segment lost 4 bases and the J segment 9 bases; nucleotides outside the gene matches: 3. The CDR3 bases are TGTGCCAGCAGTGGGGGGACAGGGTCCCAGTACTTC. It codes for CASSGGTGSQYF.

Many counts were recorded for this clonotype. CDR3: CASRGVGAKETQYF. The CDR3 nucleotides read TGTGCCAGCAGGGGGGTTGGGGCAAAAGAGACCCAGTACTTC. The J gene is TRBJ2-5, the V gene TRBV7-9; the D call may be TRBD1 or TRBD2 (5 bases each). V was clipped by 6 bases and J by 3 bases, with 14 bases between them. Germline CDR1 SEHNR, CDR2 FQNEAQ (reference sequence). The CDR3 consists of 14 residues. Together with reference TRBV7-9 and TRBJ2-5, the CDR3 gives the full variable domain: DTGVSQNPRHKITKRGQNVTFRCDPISEHNRLYWYRQTLGQGPEFLTYFQNEAQLEKSRLLSDRFSAERPKGSFSTLEIQRTEQGDSAMYLCASRGVGAKETQYFGPGTRLLVL.

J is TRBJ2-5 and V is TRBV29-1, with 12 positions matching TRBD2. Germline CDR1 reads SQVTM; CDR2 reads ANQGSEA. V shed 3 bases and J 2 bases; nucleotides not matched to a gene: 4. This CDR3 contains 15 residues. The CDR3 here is CSVDGLAGGQETQYF. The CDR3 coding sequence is TGCAGCGTTGATGGGCTAGCGGGAGGGCAAGAGACCCAGTACTTC. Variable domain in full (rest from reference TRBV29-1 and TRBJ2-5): SAVISQKPSRDICQRGTSLTIQCQVDSQVTMMFWYRQQPGQSLTLIATANQGSEATYESGFVIDKFPISRPNLTFSTLTVSNMSPEDSSIYLCSVDGLAGGQETQYFGPGTRLLVL.

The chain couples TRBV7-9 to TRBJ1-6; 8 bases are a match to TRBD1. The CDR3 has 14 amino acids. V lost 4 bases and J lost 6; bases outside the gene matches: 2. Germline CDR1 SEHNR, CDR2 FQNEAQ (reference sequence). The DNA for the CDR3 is TGTGCCAGCAGCTGGACAGGGAGTAATTCACCCCTCCACTTT. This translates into CASSWTGSNSPLHF.

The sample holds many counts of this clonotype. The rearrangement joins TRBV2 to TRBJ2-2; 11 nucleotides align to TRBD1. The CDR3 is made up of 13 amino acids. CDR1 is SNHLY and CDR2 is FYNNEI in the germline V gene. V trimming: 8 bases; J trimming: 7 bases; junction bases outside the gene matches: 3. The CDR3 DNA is TGTGCCAGCCGGGACAGGGGGATCGGGGAGCTGTTTTTT. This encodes CASRDRGIGELFF.

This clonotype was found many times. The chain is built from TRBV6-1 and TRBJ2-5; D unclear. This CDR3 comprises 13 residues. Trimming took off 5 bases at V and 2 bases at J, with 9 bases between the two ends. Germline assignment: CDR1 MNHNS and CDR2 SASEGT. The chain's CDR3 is CASSYYSQETQYF. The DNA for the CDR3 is TGTGCCAGCAGTTATTACTCGCAAGAGACCCAGTACTTC.

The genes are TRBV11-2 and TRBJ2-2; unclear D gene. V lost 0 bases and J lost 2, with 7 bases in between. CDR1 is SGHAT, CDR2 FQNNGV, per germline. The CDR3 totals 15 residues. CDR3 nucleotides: TGTGCCAGCAGCTTAGAGGGATTTAACACCGGGGAGCTGTTTTTT. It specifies CASSLEGFNTGELFF.

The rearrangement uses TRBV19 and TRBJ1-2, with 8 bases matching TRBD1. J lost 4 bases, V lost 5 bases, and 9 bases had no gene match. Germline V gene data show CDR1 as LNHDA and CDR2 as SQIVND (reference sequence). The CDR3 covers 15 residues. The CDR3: CASSLNRGTPYGYTF. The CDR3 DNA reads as TGTGCCAGTAGTCTCAACAGGGGGACACCCTATGGCTACACCTTC.

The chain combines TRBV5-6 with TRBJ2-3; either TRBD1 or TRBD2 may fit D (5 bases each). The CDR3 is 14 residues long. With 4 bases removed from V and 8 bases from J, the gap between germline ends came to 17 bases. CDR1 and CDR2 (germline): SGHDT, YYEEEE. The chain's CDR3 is CASSPKVGAGTQYF. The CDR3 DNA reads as TGTGCCAGCAGCCCGAAGGTCGGGGCAGGTACGCAGTATTTT.

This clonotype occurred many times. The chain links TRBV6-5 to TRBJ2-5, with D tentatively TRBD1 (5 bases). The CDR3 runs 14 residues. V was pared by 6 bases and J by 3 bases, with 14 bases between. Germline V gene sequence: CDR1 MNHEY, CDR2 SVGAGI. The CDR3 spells CASRPPRREETQYF. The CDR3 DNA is TGTGCCAGCAGACCCCCTCGCAGGGAAGAGACCCAGTACTTC.

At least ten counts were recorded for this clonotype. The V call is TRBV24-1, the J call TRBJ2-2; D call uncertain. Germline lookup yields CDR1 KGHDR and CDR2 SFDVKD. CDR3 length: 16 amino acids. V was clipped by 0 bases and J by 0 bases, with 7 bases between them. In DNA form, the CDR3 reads TGTGCCACCAGTGATTTGACGTTGTCGAACACCGGGGAGCTGTTTTTT. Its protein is CATSDLTLSNTGELFF.

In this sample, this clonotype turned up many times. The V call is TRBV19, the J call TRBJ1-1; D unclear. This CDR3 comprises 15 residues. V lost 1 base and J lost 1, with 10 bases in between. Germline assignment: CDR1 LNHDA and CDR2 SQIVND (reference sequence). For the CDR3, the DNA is TGTGCCAGTAGTATAGGCCGGTGGGCGAACACTGAAGCTTTCTTT. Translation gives CASSIGRWANTEAFF.

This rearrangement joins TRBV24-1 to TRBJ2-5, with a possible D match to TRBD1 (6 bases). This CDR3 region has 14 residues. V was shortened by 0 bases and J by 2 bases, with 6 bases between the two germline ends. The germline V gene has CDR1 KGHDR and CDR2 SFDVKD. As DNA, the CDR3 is TGTGCCACCAGTGATTTGAGGGGGCAAGAGACCCAGTACTTC. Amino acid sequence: CATSDLRGQETQYF.

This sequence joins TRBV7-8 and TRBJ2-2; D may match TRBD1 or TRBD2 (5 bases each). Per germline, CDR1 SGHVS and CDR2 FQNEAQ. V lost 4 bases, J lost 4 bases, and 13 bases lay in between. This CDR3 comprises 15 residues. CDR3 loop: CASSWGRTSTGELFF. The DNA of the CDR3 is TGTGCCAGCAGCTGGGGACGGACAAGCACCGGGGAGCTGTTTTTT.

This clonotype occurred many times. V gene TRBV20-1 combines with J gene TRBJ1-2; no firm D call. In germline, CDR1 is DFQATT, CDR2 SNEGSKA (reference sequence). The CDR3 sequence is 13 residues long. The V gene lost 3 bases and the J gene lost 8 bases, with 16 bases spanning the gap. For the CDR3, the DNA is TGCAGTGCTAGGACCCAGCCGGCGGCAGGCTACACCTTC. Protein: CSARTQPAAGYTF.

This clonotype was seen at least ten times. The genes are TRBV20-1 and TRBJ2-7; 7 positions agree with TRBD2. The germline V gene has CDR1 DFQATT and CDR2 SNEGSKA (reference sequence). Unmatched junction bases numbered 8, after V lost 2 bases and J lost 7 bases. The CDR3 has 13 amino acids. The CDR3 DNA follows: TGCAGTGCTAGACCTAAACTCGGGGGGGAGCAGTACTTC. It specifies CSARPKLGGEQYF.

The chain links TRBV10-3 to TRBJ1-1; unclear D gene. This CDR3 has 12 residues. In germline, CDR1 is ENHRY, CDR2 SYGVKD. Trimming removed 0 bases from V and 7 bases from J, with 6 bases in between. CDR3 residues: CAISESNGEAFF. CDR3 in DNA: TGTGCCATCAGTGAGTCGAACGGTGAAGCTTTCTTT.

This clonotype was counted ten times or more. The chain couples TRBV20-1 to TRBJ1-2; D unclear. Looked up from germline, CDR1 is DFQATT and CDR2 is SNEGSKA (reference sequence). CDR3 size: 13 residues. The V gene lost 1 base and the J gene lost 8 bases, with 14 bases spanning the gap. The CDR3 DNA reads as TGCAGTGCTAGAGTCTACTACGGCGTGGGCTACACCTTC. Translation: CSARVYYGVGYTF.

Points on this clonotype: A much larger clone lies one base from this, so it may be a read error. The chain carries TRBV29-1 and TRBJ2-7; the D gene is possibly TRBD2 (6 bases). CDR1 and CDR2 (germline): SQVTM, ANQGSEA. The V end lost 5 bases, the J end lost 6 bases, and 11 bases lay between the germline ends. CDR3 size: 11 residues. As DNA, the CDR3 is TGCAGCGTTAGCGGCGGGGCCGAGCAGTACTTC. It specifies CSVSGGAEQYF.

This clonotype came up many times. The chain's CDR3 is CASSLAGQGWEKLFF. The CDR3 DNA reads TGTGCCAGCAGTTTAGCGGGACAGGGGTGGGAAAAACTGTTTTTT. J is TRBJ1-4 and V is TRBV12-3 or TRBV12-4, with TRBD1 identical over 10 bases. The CDR3 totals 15 residues. V dropped 0 bases and J dropped 8; count of bases not matched to a gene: 3.

The CDR3 is CSVARLAGGQETQYF. DNA for the CDR3: TGCAGCGTGGCTCGACTAGCGGGAGGGCAAGAGACCCAGTACTTC. The chain employs TRBV29-1 and TRBJ2-5, with 14 bases matching TRBD2. CDR1 is SQVTM, CDR2 ANQGSEA, per germline. V lost 6 bases to trimming and J lost 2 bases; unmatched junction nucleotides: 5. CDR3 length: 15 residues.

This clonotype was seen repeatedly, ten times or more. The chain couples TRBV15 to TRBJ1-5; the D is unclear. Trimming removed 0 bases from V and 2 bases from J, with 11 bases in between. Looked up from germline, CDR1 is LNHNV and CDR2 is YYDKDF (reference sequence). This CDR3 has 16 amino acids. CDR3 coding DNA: TGTGCCACCAGCAGAGAGGACCTGAGGGGCAATCAGCCCCAGCATTTT. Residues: CATSREDLRGNQPQHF.

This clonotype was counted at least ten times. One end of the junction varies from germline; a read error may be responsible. This CDR3 is CSARAGDTGELFF. The CDR3 DNA reads TGCAGTGCTAGAGCGGGAGACACGGGGGAGCTGTTTTTT. The gene calls are TRBV20-1 and TRBJ2-2, with a possible D match to TRBD2 (6 bases). The CDR3 is made up of 13 amino acids. The V gene's germline CDR1 is DFQATT and CDR2 SNEGSKA (reference sequence).

The CDR3 DNA reads TGCAGCTCGGTCCCGACAGGAGACTATGGCTACACCTTC. Protein product: CSSVPTGDYGYTF. The chain combines TRBV29-1 with TRBJ1-2; TRBD1 is a possible D gene (6 bases). Trimming took 8 bases from V and 3 from J, leaving 16 bases between them. CDR1 and CDR2 from the germline V gene are SQVTM and ANQGSEA. The CDR3 totals 13 residues.

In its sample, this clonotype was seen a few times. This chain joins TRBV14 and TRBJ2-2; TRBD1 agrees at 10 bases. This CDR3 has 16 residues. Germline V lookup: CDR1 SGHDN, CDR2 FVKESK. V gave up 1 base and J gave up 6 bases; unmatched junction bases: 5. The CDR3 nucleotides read TGTGCCAGCAGCCAAGGGACAGGGGGTGTCTCCGGGGAGCTGTTTTTT. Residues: CASSQGTGGVSGELFF. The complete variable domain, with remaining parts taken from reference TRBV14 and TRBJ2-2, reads EAGVTQFPSHSVIEKGQTVTLRCDPISGHDNLYWYRRVMGKEIKFLLHFVKESKQDESGMPNNRFLAERTGGTYSTLKVQPAELEDSGVYFCASSQGTGGVSGELFFGEGSRLTVL.

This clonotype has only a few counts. CDR3 DNA sequence: TGTGCCAGCAGAAACAGGGGGGGTTACGAGCAGTACTTC. It translates to CASRNRGGYEQYF. The rearrangement links TRBV6-5 to TRBJ2-7, with a weak D call TRBD1 (8 bases). Trimming shortened V by 6 bases and J by 4 bases, and 13 bases separated the two germline ends. The CDR3 covers 13 residues. Per germline, CDR1 MNHEY and CDR2 SVGAGI.

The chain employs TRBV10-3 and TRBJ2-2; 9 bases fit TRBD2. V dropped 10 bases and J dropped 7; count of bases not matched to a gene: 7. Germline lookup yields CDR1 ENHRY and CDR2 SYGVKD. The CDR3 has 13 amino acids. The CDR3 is CATASGDIGELFF. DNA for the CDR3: TGTGCCACCGCTAGCGGGGACATCGGGGAGCTGTTTTTT.

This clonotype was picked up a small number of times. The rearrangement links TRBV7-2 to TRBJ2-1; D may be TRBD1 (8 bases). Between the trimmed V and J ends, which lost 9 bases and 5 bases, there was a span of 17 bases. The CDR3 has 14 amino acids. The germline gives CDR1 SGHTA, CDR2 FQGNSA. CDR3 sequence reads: CASKWTGRDNEQFF. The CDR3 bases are TGTGCCAGTAAGTGGACAGGGAGGGACAATGAGCAGTTCTTC.